This paragraph covers one TCR beta chain sequence. The antigen is not known. Germline V gene lookup returns CDR1 MNHEY and CDR2 SVGEGT. The CDR3 loop spans 14 amino acids. The method, 5' RACE with UMI labels, was used to prepare the TRB cDNA libraries. TCRdb processed the 5' RACE reads again and assigns one entry to each CDR3 protein, with no DNA. Recorded for this sample: 55,000 to 65,000 distinct CDR3 sequences. This entry comes from a study of CXCR3-negative and CXCR3-positive naive CD8 T cells. Study-wide results and caveats: CXCR3-positive naive cells carried more hydrophobic TRB CDR3s than CXCR3-negative ones. Naive cells, whether CXCR3-negative or CXCR3-positive, had similar TRBV-TRBJ usage, while memory cells differed.

The chain couples TRBV6-2 or TRBV6-3 to TRBJ2-7. Material for sequencing was naive CXCR3- CD8+ T cells from blood. The sample's subset: CD45RO-CCR7+CD27+CD95- naive CD8+ T cells lacking CXCR3 (TNR3-). This sequence originates from a human donor in good health. Some clones in this sample may be carry-over from other donors' samples. The CDR3 reads CASSTTGAPYEQYF.